This is a list of T cell receptor beta chains from one sample in a study of OX40 agonist ivuxolimab in advanced cancers. Using immunoSEQ multiplex PCR, the repertoire was profiled, and TCRdb retains in-frame clones only, with some absent. The sample gives about 49,000 clones, about 85% of which show up once; roughly 20% is in the top ten. The sequences come from CD4+ or CD8+ T cells sorted from blood, collected in a trial of the OX40 agonist ivuxolimab. These receptors all stem from an adult with an advanced solid tumor such as melanoma, head and neck, liver or kidney cancer. The CDR3 runs from the conserved cysteine through the conserved F or W. The D gene is left open where the match is weak. Clone size, where shown, is once, few, many, or a class for clones that have expanded.

j_gene | d_gene | abundance | v_gene | CDR3aa | CDR3nt
TRBJ2-3 | TRBD2 | - | TRBV9 | CASSVEAGGPTDTQYF | TGTGCCAGCAGCGTAGAGGCGGGGGGGCCTACAGATACGCAGTATTTT
TRBJ1-4 | - | medium-sized | TRBV9 | CASSVGIEATNEKLFF | TGTGCCAGCAGCGTCGGAATCGAGGCAACTAATGAAAAACTGTTTTTT
TRBJ2-3 | TRBD2 | - | TRBV7-2 | CASSPSGGALDTQYF | TGTGCCAGCAGCCCTTCGGGGGGAGCGTTAGATACGCAGTATTTT
TRBJ1-2 | - | - | TRBV20-1 | CSAATGWGYTF | TGCAGTGCTGCTACAGGGTGGGGCTACACCTTC
TRBJ1-5 | - | few | TRBV28 | CASSPPQGSNQPQHF | TGTGCCAGCAGCCCACCTCAGGGAAGCAATCAGCCCCAGCATTTT
TRBJ1-5 | - | - | TRBV19 | CASSIERGRDQPQHF | TGTGCCAGTAGTATTGAAAGGGGTAGGGATCAGCCCCAGCATTTT
TRBJ2-1 | TRBD1 | many | TRBV11-2 | CASSLRQGEGNEQFF | TGTGCCAGCAGCTTACGACAGGGTGAGGGCAATGAGCAGTTCTTC
TRBJ2-3 | - | - | TRBV13 | CASSAGSDTQYF | TGTGCCAGCAGCGCCGGATCCGATACGCAGTATTTT
TRBJ2-3 | - | - | TRBV27 | CASSFSRGYTVDTQYF | TGTGCCAGCAGTTTCTCACGGGGATACACAGTGGATACGCAGTATTTT
TRBJ1-1 | - | - | TRBV11-2 | CASAGLNTEAFF | TGTGCCAGCGCGGGCCTAAACACTGAAGCTTTCTTT
TRBJ1-6 | - | - | TRBV5-4 | CASSRGPPSREHNSPLHF | TGTGCCAGCAGCCGGGGACCCCCGTCAAGGGAGCATAATTCACCCCTCCACTTT
TRBJ2-1 | TRBD1 | - | TRBV5-5 | CASSQDRGSYNEQFF | TGTGCCAGCAGCCAGGACAGGGGGTCCTACAATGAGCAGTTCTTC
TRBJ2-7 | - | once | TRBV7-6 | CASSLDSSYEQYF | TGTGCCAGCAGCTTAGACAGTTCCTACGAGCAGTACTTC
TRBJ1-4 | - | - | TRBV27 | CASGFATNEKLFF | TGTGCCAGCGGGTTCGCAACTAATGAAAAACTGTTTTTT